The 20 T cell receptor beta chains listed next were all sequenced from one sample in a study of breast tumors, draining lymph nodes, adjacent tissues. Breast cancer patients provided tissue from their axillary draining lymph nodes. TCRdb reanalysed the multiplex PCR reads using MiXCR and keeps one entry per CDR3 protein. The profile shows roughly 120,000 distinct CDR3 sequences, just under 20% of them singletons. The sample taken for sequencing was axillary lymph node tissue. The receptors come from a female donor with breast cancer. Some clones in this sample may be carry-over from other donors' samples.

Regarding this clonotype: A read error may be the cause here, since a much bigger clone is one base away. The chain couples TRBV9 to TRBJ2-3; 11 bases align to TRBD2. Germline V lookup: CDR1 SGDLS, CDR2 YYNGEE. This CDR3 region has 15 residues. In DNA, the CDR3 is TGTGCCAGCAGCGTAGGGGGGACTAGCGGAGATACGCGGTATTTT. Translating gives CASSVGGTSGDTRYF.

This clonotype was seen a handful of times. This may be a read error, as it is one base from a much larger clone. The V gene is TRBV6-1, the J gene TRBJ1-6; unclear D gene. The CDR3 contains 16 residues. V was cut by 1 base and J by 14 bases, with 21 bases left in between. Germline V lookup: CDR1 MNHNS, CDR2 SASEGT. The chain's CDR3 is CASSEGGSGASVTLHF. The CDR3 DNA reads TGTGCCAGCAGTGAAGGGGGTTCGGGAGCGTCGGTCACCCTCCACTTT.

The chain carries TRBV14 and TRBJ2-2, with D unclear. CDR1 SGHDN and CDR2 FVKESK come from the germline V gene. The V and J ends lost 4 bases and 3 bases respectively, with 18 bases between them. The CDR3 contains 17 residues. CDR3 in DNA: TGTGCCAGCAGCCCCCAGAACCATAGACCCTACACCGGGGAGCTGTTTTTT. It yields the protein CASSPQNHRPYTGELFF.

This chain joins TRBV28 and TRBJ1-2; possible D gene TRBD1, 5 bases. The CDR3 runs 14 residues. Germline CDR1 MDHEN, CDR2 SYDVKM. With 4 bases removed from V and 1 base from J, the gap between germline ends came to 10 bases. CDR3 residues: CASSSGADNYGYTF. DNA of the CDR3: TGTGCCAGCAGTTCCGGGGCAGATAACTATGGCTACACCTTC.

A note on this clonotype: One end of the junction does not line up with germline, which may come from a read error. The J gene is TRBJ1-2, the V gene TRBV5-5; D remains unclear. CDR3 size: 15 residues. The germline CDR1 and CDR2 sequences are SGHKS and YYEKEE (reference sequence). The CDR3 region has the DNA TGTGCCAGCAGCCCAGGCTGGGCAGCTAACTATGACTACACCTTC. Translating it yields CASSPGWAANYDYTF.

With respect to this clonotype: Germline is not matched at one junction end, which may reflect a read error. J is TRBJ2-1 and V is TRBV5-1, with 7 positions matching TRBD1. The germline CDR1 and CDR2 sequences are SGHRS and YFSETQ. The CDR3 contains 13 residues. The CDR3, as DNA: TGCGCCAGCAGCCTGGGGACAGCTAATGGGCAGTTCTTC. Its protein is CASSLGTANGQFF.

This clonotype occurred many times. Here the CDR3 DNA reads TGTGCCAGCAGTGGGCAGAGCTTCACTAATGAAAAACTGTTTTTT. Its translation is CASSGQSFTNEKLFF. This chain connects TRBV2 to TRBJ1-4; D unresolved. The CDR3 has 15 amino acids. The V and J ends lost 4 bases and 2 bases respectively, with 11 bases between them. The germline V gene has CDR1 SNHLY and CDR2 FYNNEI.

In this sample, this clonotype turned up many times. The chain employs TRBV15 and TRBJ2-7; TRBD2 agrees at 9 bases. V dropped 1 base and J dropped 4; count of bases not matched to a gene: 8. This CDR3 has 16 amino acids. Germline V gene lookup returns CDR1 LNHNV and CDR2 YYDKDF (reference sequence). CDR3 protein: CATSRASAGGPYEQYF. DNA of the CDR3: TGTGCCACCAGCAGAGCTAGCGCGGGAGGGCCGTACGAGCAGTACTTC.

As regards this clonotype: With a much larger clone just one base away, this may be a read error. This chain connects TRBV7-2 to TRBJ2-2, with D perhaps given as TRBD1 or TRBD2 (5 bases each). Germline V lookup: CDR1 SGHTA, CDR2 FQGNSA. The CDR3 length is 16 residues. The CDR3, as DNA: TGTGCCAGCAGCTTATTTCACTCAGGGAACACCGGGGACCTGTTTTTT. Protein product: CASSLFHSGNTGDLFF. The whole variable domain, remainder taken from reference TRBV7-2 and TRBJ2-2, is GAGVSQSPSNKVTEKGKDVELRCDPISGHTALYWYRQSLGQGLEFLIYFQGNSAPDKSGLPSDRFSAERTGGSVSTLTIQRTQQEDSAVYLCASSLFHSGNTGDLFFGEGSRLTVL.

The sample holds many counts of this clonotype. The J gene is TRBJ1-4, the V gene TRBV3-1; 7 bases agree with TRBD1. Per germline, CDR1 LGHDT and CDR2 YNNKEL (reference sequence). The CDR3 has 14 amino acids. V lost 4 bases, J lost 1 base, and 0 bases stayed unmatched. CDR3 loop: CASSRQGTNEKLFF. The CDR3 DNA is TGTGCCAGCAGCCGACAGGGAACTAATGAAAAACTGTTTTTT.

This clonotype came up many times. The chain combines TRBV7-2 with TRBJ2-7; TRBD1 agrees at 10 bases. CDR3 length: 15 residues. Losses at the gene ends were 1 base for V and 2 bases for J; bases not matched to a gene: 2. The V gene's germline CDR1 is SGHTA and CDR2 FQGNSA. The CDR3 DNA is TGTGCCAGCAGCTTAGGGGACAGGGGAGCCTACGAGCAGTACTTC. Translated: CASSLGDRGAYEQYF. The variable domain in full, with the rest retrieved from reference TRBV7-2 and TRBJ2-7, is GAGVSQSPSNKVTEKGKDVELRCDPISGHTALYWYRQSLGQGLEFLIYFQGNSAPDKSGLPSDRFSAERTGGSVSTLTIQRTQQEDSAVYLCASSLGDRGAYEQYFGPGTRLTVT.

Points on this clonotype: It may be a read error: a sequence one base away is much more abundant. This chain joins TRBV11-1 and TRBJ2-1; TRBD1 agrees at 7 bases. Germline assignment: CDR1 SGHAT and CDR2 FQDESV (reference sequence). The CDR3 is made up of 15 amino acids. CDR3 nucleotides: TGTGCCGGCAGCAACCTGGGACAGAGAGGCGATGAGCAGTTCTTC. It codes for CAGSNLGQRGDEQFF. Based on the CDR3 plus reference TRBV11-1 and TRBJ2-1, the full variable domain is EAEVAQSPRYKITEKSQAVAFWCDPISGHATLYWYRQILGQGPELLVQFQDESVVDDSQLPKDRFSAERLKGVDSTLKIQPAELGDSAMYLCAGSNLGQRGDEQFFGPGTRLTVL.

This chain links TRBV6-1 with TRBJ2-1; the D is unclear. Germline V gene lookup returns CDR1 MNHNS and CDR2 SASEGT. The length of the CDR3 is 16 residues. Trimming stripped 3 bases from V and 2 bases from J, with 14 bases between. In DNA, the CDR3 is TGTGCCAGCAGTGAGAACACTCTTGATCCCTACAATGAGCAGTTCTTC. Its protein is CASSENTLDPYNEQFF.

This chain uses TRBV30 with TRBJ2-3; 9 nucleotides line up with TRBD1. V lost 2 bases to trimming and J lost 6 bases; unmatched junction nucleotides: 9. The germline V gene has CDR1 GTSNPN and CDR2 SVGIG (reference sequence). The CDR3 has 15 residues. CDR3 nucleotide sequence: TGTGCCTGGAGTTTTACGACAGGGGGGTTGGATACGCAGTATTTT. Amino acids: CAWSFTTGGLDTQYF.

The chain couples TRBV7-2 to TRBJ1-1, with TRBD1 matching over 7 bases. CDR1 and CDR2 (germline): SGHTA, FQGNSA. The CDR3 sequence is 17 residues long. V dropped 5 bases and J dropped 2; count of bases not matched to a gene: 14. The CDR3 nucleotides are TGTGCCAGCAGCCAGGGGGTCTTCGGGATACCAAACACTGAAGCTTTCTTT. Its protein is CASSQGVFGIPNTEAFF.

Details on this clonotype: This sequence may be a read error, since a much larger clone differs from it by one base. V and J are TRBV19 and TRBJ1-5; D is uncertain. CDR1 is LNHDA and CDR2 is SQIVND in the germline V gene (reference sequence). The V end lost 8 bases, the J end lost 0 bases, and 20 bases lay between the germline ends. This CDR3 contains 17 residues. This CDR3 reads CASRRSAPPISNQPQHF. CDR3 nucleotides: TGTGCCAGTCGAAGGTCGGCGCCTCCGATTAGCAATCAGCCCCAGCATTTT.

This clonotype was observed many times. The rearrangement uses TRBV24-1 and TRBJ2-2, with a tentative D call TRBD2 (6 bases). The CDR3 is 13 amino acids. Per germline, CDR1 KGHDR and CDR2 SFDVKD. Between the trimmed V and J ends, which lost 9 bases and 5 bases, there was a span of 12 bases. In nucleotides, the CDR3 is TGTGCCACCGGAGGGTCGACTACCGGGGAGCTGTTTTTT. It codes for CATGGSTTGELFF.

Note on this clonotype: This could be a read error, since a much larger clone is one nucleotide away. DNA of the CDR3: TGTGCCAGCAGTTCAGAGGGGGCCCCTAGCACAGATACGCAGTATTTT. Amino acids: CASSSEGAPSTDTQYF. The rearrangement uses TRBV12-3 or TRBV12-4 and TRBJ2-3; 7 nucleotides line up with TRBD1. J gave up 0 bases and V 4 bases, and 7 bases lay outside the gene matches. CDR3 length: 16 amino acids.

This clonotype was seen repeatedly, ten times or more. The chain is built from TRBV20-1 and TRBJ2-2; D is perhaps TRBD1 or TRBD2 (5 bases each). The CDR3 totals 13 residues. The V gene's germline CDR1 is DFQATT and CDR2 SNEGSKA (reference sequence). V was shortened by 3 bases and J by 2 bases, with 7 bases between the two germline ends. CDR3 DNA sequence: TGCAGTGCTAGGGGGGACAACACCGGGGAGCTGTTTTTT. It encodes CSARGDNTGELFF.

Notes on this clonotype: No conserved phenylalanine or tryptophan is present at the end of the CDR3, so a read error is the likely explanation. V is TRBV5-4 and J is TRBJ2-2; 8 nucleotides line up with TRBD2. Germline trimming cut 5 bases from V and 2 bases from J; bases unmatched to any gene: 11. The CDR3 length is 17 residues. The germline gives CDR1 SGHNT, CDR2 YYREEE (reference sequence). The CDR3 sequence: CASSSTAGGDNTGELFS. CDR3 nucleotides: TGTGCCAGCAGTTCTACCGCCGGGGGGGATAACACCGGGGAGCTGTTTTCT.